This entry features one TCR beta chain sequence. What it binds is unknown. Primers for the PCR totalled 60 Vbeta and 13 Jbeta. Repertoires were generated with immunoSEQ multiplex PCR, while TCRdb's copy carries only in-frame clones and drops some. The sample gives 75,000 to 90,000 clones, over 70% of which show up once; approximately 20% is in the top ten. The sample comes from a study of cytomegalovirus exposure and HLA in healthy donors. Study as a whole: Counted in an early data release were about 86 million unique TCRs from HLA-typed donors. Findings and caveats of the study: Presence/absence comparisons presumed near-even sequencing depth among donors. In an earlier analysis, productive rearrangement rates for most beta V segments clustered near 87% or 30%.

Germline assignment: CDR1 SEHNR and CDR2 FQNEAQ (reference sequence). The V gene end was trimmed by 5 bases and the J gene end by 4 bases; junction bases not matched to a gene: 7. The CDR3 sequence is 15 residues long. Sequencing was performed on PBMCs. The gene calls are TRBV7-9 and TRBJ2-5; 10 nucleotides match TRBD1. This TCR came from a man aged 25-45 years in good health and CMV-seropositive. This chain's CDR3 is CASSPRQGAGETQYF. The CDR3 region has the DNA TGTGCCAGCAGCCCCCGACAGGGGGCGGGAGAGACCCAGTACTTC. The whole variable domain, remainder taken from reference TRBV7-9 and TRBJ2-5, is DTGVSQNPRHKITKRGQNVTFRCDPISEHNRLYWYRQTLGQGPEFLTYFQNEAQLEKSRLLSDRFSAERPKGSFSTLEIQRTEQGDSAMYLCASSPRQGAGETQYFGPGTRLLVL.